The TCR beta chain under discussion was sequenced for a study of blood T cell repertoires in COVID-19. Profiling relied on immunoSEQ multiplex PCR, and the TCRdb table lists in-frame clones only, not all of them. The sample shows 250,000 or so clones, 80% to 85% of them seen only once. Germline CDR1 and CDR2: LGHNA and YNFKEQ. The CDR3 is 13 amino acids. V was shortened by 0 bases and J by 11 bases, with 13 bases between the two germline ends. The sample comprised PBMCs or T cells enriched from blood (not recorded which). The rearrangement links TRBV4-2 to TRBJ1-1; D is perhaps TRBD1 (6 bases). The TCR sequence derives from a man aged 50 to 59 who had recovered from COVID-19. The CDR3 region is CASSQEAGERAFF. The CDR3 region has the DNA TGTGCCAGCAGCCAAGAGGCAGGGGAAAGGGCTTTCTTT.